This record concerns one TCR beta chain sequence. The sample belongs to a study of T cell changes during pregnancy in multiple sclerosis. The method was immunoSEQ multiplex PCR; TCRdb's version includes in-frame clones alone and lacks a portion of them. This table holds approximately 100,000 clones, roughly 93% found once. The CDR3 loop spans 12 amino acids. V lost 0 bases to trimming and J lost 8 bases, with 5 bases between them. Looked up from germline, CDR1 is SGDLS and CDR2 is YYNGEE. The sequenced sample was peripheral blood, obtained in the third trimester of pregnancy. The chain employs TRBV9 and TRBJ2-2; no clear D. This receptor was identified in a female donor with multiple sclerosis, enrolled in a pregnancy study. CDR3 coding DNA: TGTGCCAGCAGCGTAGCTGAGGGGGAGCTGTTTTTT. It encodes CASSVAEGELFF.